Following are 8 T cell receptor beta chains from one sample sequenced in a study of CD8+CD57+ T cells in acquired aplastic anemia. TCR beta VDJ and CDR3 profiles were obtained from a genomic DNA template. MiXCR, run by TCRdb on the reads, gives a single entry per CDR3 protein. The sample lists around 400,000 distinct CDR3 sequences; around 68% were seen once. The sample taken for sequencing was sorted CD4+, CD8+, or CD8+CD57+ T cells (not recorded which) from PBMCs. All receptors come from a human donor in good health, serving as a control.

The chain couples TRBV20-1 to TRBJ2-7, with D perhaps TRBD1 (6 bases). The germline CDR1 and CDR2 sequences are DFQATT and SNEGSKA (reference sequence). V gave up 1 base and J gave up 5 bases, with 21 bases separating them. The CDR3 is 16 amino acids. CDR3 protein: CSARGLGASSIDEQYF. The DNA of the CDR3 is TGCAGTGCTAGAGGACTGGGGGCTAGTTCTATCGACGAGCAGTACTTC.

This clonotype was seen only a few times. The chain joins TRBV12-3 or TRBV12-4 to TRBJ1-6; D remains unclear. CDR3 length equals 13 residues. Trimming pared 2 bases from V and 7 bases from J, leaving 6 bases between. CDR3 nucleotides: TGTGCCAGCAGTTTAAACGGGAATTCACCCCTCCACTTT. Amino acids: CASSLNGNSPLHF.

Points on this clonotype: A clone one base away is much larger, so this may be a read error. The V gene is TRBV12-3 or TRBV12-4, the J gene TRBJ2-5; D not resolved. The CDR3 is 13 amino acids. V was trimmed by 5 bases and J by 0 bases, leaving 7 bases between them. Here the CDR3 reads CASSPAYQETQYF. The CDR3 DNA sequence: TGTGCCAGCAGTCCTGCCTACCAAGAGACCCAGTACTTC.

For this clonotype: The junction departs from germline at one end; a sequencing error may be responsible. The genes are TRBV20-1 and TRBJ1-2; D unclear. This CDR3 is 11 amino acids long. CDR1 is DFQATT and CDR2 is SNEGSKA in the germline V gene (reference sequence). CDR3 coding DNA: TGCAGTGCTACGAATGGGTTGACGCGCGCCTTC. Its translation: CSATNGLTRAF.

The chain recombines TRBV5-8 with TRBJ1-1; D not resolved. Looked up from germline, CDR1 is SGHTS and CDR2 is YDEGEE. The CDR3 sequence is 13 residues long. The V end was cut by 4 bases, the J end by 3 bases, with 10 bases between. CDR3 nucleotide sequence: TGTGCCAGCAGCCCCCCCGGACACACTGAAGCTTTCTTT. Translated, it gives CASSPPGHTEAFF.

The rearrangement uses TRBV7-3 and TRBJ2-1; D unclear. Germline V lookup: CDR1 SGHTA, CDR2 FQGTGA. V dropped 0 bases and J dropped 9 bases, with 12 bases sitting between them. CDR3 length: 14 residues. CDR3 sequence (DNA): TGTGCCAGCAGCTTAACCCCCCCTGACCCTGAGCAGTTCTTC. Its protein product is CASSLTPPDPEQFF.

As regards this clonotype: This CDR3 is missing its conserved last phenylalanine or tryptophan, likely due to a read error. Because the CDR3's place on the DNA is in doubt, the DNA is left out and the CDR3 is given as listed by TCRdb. The CDR3 loop is CASCWTATEAFL. V gene TRBV19 combines with J gene TRBJ1-1. Germline values: CDR1 LNHDA, CDR2 SQIVND (reference sequence). Both ends counted, the CDR3 spans 12 residues.

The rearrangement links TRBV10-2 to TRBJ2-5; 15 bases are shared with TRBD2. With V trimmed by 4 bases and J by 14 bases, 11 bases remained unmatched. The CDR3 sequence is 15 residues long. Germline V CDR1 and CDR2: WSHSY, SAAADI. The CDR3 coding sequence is TGCGCCAGCAGTGCCGTCGGACTAGCGGGAGGGGATTACTACTTC. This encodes CASSAVGLAGGDYYF.